This entry is about one TCR beta chain. Its antigen is unidentified. Measured with immunoSEQ multiplex PCR; TCRdb has only the in-frame clones, and not every one. The table has 30,000 to 35,000 clones, around 88% seen once. The source of the sample is a study of OX40 agonist ivuxolimab in advanced cancers. CDR3 size: 13 residues. The germline V gene has CDR1 MNHEY and CDR2 SMNVEV (reference sequence). Trimming cost V 4 bases and J 3 bases, with 9 bases left between them. Study conclusions and caveats: The study observed clonal expansion of CD4+ and CD8+ blood T cells by week 6 at 0.1 to 3.0 mg/kg. Researchers report that CD8+ T cells had, on average, more expanded clones than CD4+.

The sequenced sample was CD4+ or CD8+ T cells sorted from blood, obtained in a trial of the OX40 agonist ivuxolimab. This sequence joins TRBV27 and TRBJ1-1; D unresolved. The source is an adult with an advanced solid tumor such as melanoma, head and neck, liver or kidney cancer. The CDR3 DNA reads as TGTGCCAGCAGTTACCCCGGCCACACTGAAGCTTTCTTT. It codes for CASSYPGHTEAFF.